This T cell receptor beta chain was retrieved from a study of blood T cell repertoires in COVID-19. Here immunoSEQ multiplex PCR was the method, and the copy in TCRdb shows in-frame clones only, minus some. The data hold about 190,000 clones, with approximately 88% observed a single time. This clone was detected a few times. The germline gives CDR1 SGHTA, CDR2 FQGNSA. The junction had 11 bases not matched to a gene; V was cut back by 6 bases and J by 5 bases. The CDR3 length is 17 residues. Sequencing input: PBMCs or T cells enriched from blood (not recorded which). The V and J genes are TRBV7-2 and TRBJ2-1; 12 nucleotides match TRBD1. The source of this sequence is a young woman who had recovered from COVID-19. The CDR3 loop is CASRPEVGTGGNNEQFF. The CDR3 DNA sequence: TGTGCCAGCAGACCTGAAGTCGGGACAGGGGGCAACAATGAGCAGTTCTTC.